A single T cell receptor beta chain is shown here with its context. PCR employed 60 Vbeta and 13 Jbeta primers. Profiled with immunoSEQ multiplex PCR; TCRdb holds only in-frame clones, not every one. The sample comprises about 140,000 clones, about 80% of which are singletons, and 4.1% rests with the top ten. The data belong to a study of cytomegalovirus exposure and HLA in healthy donors. Deletions cut 8 bases from V and 5 bases from J, with 16 bases between. Germline CDR1 is SQVTM and CDR2 is ANQGSEA. The CDR3 is made up of 12 amino acids. This sequence joins TRBV29-1 and TRBJ2-7; D may be TRBD2 (6 bases). The sequencing input was PBMCs. The sequence was obtained from a man aged 35-49 years in good health and CMV-seropositive. Here the CDR3 DNA reads TGCAGCTTCTCCGGGACTCTTGACGAGCAGTACTTC. Translation gives CSFSGTLDEQYF.